The source of this TCR beta chain is a study of blood T cell repertoires in COVID-19. Assay: immunoSEQ multiplex PCR; the TCRdb copy retains only in-frame clones and omits some. This table holds roughly 700,000 clones, about 90% found once. This clone was observed once. Other nucleotide sequences from this sample produce the same CDR3. The CDR3 covers 14 residues. Germline CDR1 reads SGHRS; CDR2 reads YFSETQ. Trimming took 1 base from V and 4 from J; bases not matched to a gene: 2. The origin of this receptor is a young woman with acute or convalescent COVID-19. The genes are TRBV5-1 and TRBJ1-5, with 7 bases that match TRBD1. What was sequenced was peripheral blood. CDR3 protein: CASSLSGGNQPQHF. The CDR3, as DNA: TGCGCCAGCAGCTTGTCAGGGGGGAATCAGCCCCAGCATTTT.